Reported below is one T cell receptor beta chain. Profiled with immunoSEQ multiplex PCR; TCRdb holds only in-frame clones, not every one. The repertoire consists of around 50,000 clones, with 75% to 85% occurring once and the leading ten covering approximately 16%. This entry belongs to a study of T cells in tumors after PD-1 blockade. Study in general: Excluded were patients with checkpoint blockade, immunosuppressants, or radiotherapy or other anti-cancer therapy within 4 weeks. Either cemiplimab 350 mg every 2 weeks or pembrolizumab 200 mg every 3 weeks was given.

The clonotype was recovered from a human donor with basal cell carcinoma. The material was PBMCs, obtained before anti-PD-1 treatment.

The CDR3 loop reads CASSITRGLRDTQYF. The DNA of the CDR3 is TGTGCCAGTAGTATTACGAGGGGGCTCAGAGATACGCAGTATTTT. V is TRBV19 and J is TRBJ2-3; 7 bases align to TRBD1. The CDR3 is made up of 15 amino acids. The ends lost 3 bases at V and 5 bases at J; junction bases unmatched: 8. CDR1 is LNHDA and CDR2 is SQIVND in the germline V gene (reference sequence).